The 17 T cell receptor beta chains below all came from one sample that was sequenced in a study of blood T cell repertoires in COVID-19. Libraries were prepared by immunoSEQ multiplex PCR; TCRdb keeps only in-frame clonotypes and omits some of them. Among about 410,000 clones, roughly 91% were seen once, and the ten largest hold about 1.7%. The sequenced sample consisted of PBMCs or T cells enriched from blood (not recorded which). These TCRs come from a woman in her 30s who had recovered from COVID-19.

V gene TRBV7-3 combines with J gene TRBJ2-1, with TRBD2 identical over 8 bases. CDR3 length equals 15 residues. Looked up from germline, CDR1 is SGHTA and CDR2 is FQGTGA. J was trimmed by 5 bases and V by 5 bases; bases with no gene match: 8. The CDR3: CASSRTLAGNNEQFF. DNA for the CDR3: TGTGCCAGCAGCAGGACCCTAGCGGGTAACAATGAGCAGTTCTTC. The full variable domain, its missing parts supplied by reference TRBV7-3 and TRBJ2-1, is GAGVSQTPSNKVTEKGKYVELRCDPISGHTALYWYRQSLGQGPEFLIYFQGTGAADDSGLPNDRFFAVRPEGSVSTLKIQRTERGDSAVYLCASSRTLAGNNEQFFGPGTRLTVL.

The chain uses TRBV4-2 and TRBJ2-7; D might be TRBD1 (6 bases). V was cut by 4 bases and J by 2 bases, with 9 bases left in between. Germline V gene data show CDR1 as LGHNA and CDR2 as YNFKEQ. The CDR3 sequence is 13 residues long. CDR3 region: CASSRQDTYEQYF. In DNA, the CDR3 is TGTGCCAGCAGCCGACAGGATACCTACGAGCAGTACTTC.

The chain carries TRBV28 and TRBJ2-7; TRBD2 might be the D (5 bases). The CDR3 totals 13 residues. V dropped 7 bases and J dropped 3 bases, with 13 bases sitting between them. Germline V CDR1 and CDR2: MDHEN, SYDVKM. The CDR3 DNA is TGTGCCAGCAAGAGGGATAATCGCTACGAGCAGTACTTC. As protein: CASKRDNRYEQYF. The complete variable domain, with remaining parts taken from reference TRBV28 and TRBJ2-7, reads DVKVTQSSRYLVKRTGEKVFLECVQDMDHENMFWYRQDPGLGLRLIYFSYDVKMKEKGDIPEGYSVSREKKERFSLILESASTNQTSMYLCASKRDNRYEQYFGPGTRLTVT.

V gene TRBV11-3 combines with J gene TRBJ1-1; tentative D call: TRBD1 (5 bases). The CDR3 spans 17 residues. Germline loops: CDR1 SGHNT, CDR2 YENEEA. V lost 2 bases and J 3 bases, leaving 19 bases between the germline ends. CDR3: CASSLRPPGLGHTEAFF. DNA of the CDR3: TGTGCCAGCAGCTTAAGACCCCCAGGGCTTGGTCACACTGAAGCTTTCTTT.

This chain uses TRBV7-9 with TRBJ1-1; D might be TRBD1 (6 bases). Trimming removed 4 bases from V and 5 bases from J, with 11 bases in between. This CDR3 is built from 13 residues. CDR1 is SEHNR, CDR2 FQNEAQ, per germline (reference sequence). CDR3 in amino acids: CASSYTGLTEAFF. DNA for the CDR3: TGTGCCAGCAGCTATACAGGGTTGACTGAAGCTTTCTTT.

The genes are TRBV15 and TRBJ2-7, with 9 bases aligning to TRBD1. Trimming took 2 bases from V and 6 from J; bases not matched to a gene: 5. The CDR3 is made up of 14 amino acids. Germline V gives CDR1 LNHNV, CDR2 YYDKDF (reference sequence). The CDR3 loop is CATSRLGTGTEQYF. The CDR3 nucleotides are TGTGCCACCAGCAGACTAGGGACAGGGACCGAGCAGTACTTC.

The table lists this clone with a count of one. The chain combines TRBV6-2 or TRBV6-3 with TRBJ1-1, with a tentative D call TRBD1 (5 bases). The CDR3 covers 16 residues. Between the trimmed V and J ends, which lost 2 bases and 3 bases, there was a span of 16 bases. Germline-derived CDR1 and CDR2 are MNHEY and SVGEGT. The CDR3 sequence is CASSYHYRQGDTEAFF. The CDR3 DNA reads TGTGCCAGCAGTTACCATTATCGGCAGGGCGACACTGAAGCTTTCTTT.

The chain carries TRBV10-2 and TRBJ2-7; D uncertain. The CDR3 runs to 14 residues. Germline V gene data show CDR1 as WSHSY and CDR2 as SAAADI. The V end was cut by 2 bases, the J end by 3 bases, with 11 bases between. CDR3: CASSERVSNYEQYF. The CDR3 DNA reads as TGCGCCAGCAGTGAGAGAGTTTCGAACTACGAGCAGTACTTC.

The V and J genes are TRBV11-3 and TRBJ2-3; the D is unclear. The CDR3 has 15 residues. Trimming took 5 bases from V and 0 from J, leaving 12 bases between them. CDR1 SGHNT and CDR2 YENEEA come from the germline V gene. CDR3 nucleotides: TGTGCCAGCAGCCTATACTCGACTAGCACAGATACGCAGTATTTT. Encoded protein: CASSLYSTSTDTQYF.

V and J are TRBV7-3 and TRBJ2-2; D remains unclear. Germline CDR1 SGHTA, CDR2 FQGTGA. V lost 5 bases and J lost 2, with 3 bases in between. The CDR3 is made up of 12 amino acids. The CDR3 bases are TGTGCCAGCAGCCCAAACACCGGGGAGCTGTTTTTT. Protein: CASSPNTGELFF.

Details on this clone: Other DNA sequences from this sample encode an identical CDR3 as well. This chain joins TRBV7-3 and TRBJ2-1; D remains ambiguous. Trimming left V 1 base short and J 0 bases short, with 10 bases between. The length of the CDR3 is 16 residues. Germline assignment: CDR1 SGHTA and CDR2 FQGTGA. CDR3: CASSLNGGSSYNEQFF. CDR3 sequence (DNA): TGTGCCAGCAGCTTAAACGGCGGTAGCTCCTACAATGAGCAGTTCTTC.

The chain is built from TRBV4-1 and TRBJ2-3; 7 nucleotides agree with TRBD2. CDR1 MGHRA and CDR2 YSYEKL come from the germline V gene. The CDR3 sequence is 15 residues long. The V and J ends lost 6 bases and 0 bases, in that order; junction bases with no gene match: 6. The CDR3 DNA follows: TGCGCCAGCAGTTTTAGCGGGCCTAGCACAGATACGCAGTATTTT. Amino acid sequence: CASSFSGPSTDTQYF.

The genes are TRBV10-1 and TRBJ2-3, with D possibly being TRBD1 (6 bases). CDR1 WNHNN and CDR2 SYGVQD come from the germline V gene (reference sequence). This CDR3 has 14 amino acids. V was cut by 0 bases and J by 6 bases, with 10 bases left in between. CDR3 in DNA: TGCGCCAGCAGTGAGTCCCCAGGGGCGGATACGCAGTATTTT. This encodes CASSESPGADTQYF.

The chain carries TRBV6-6 and TRBJ1-2; TRBD1 matches at 8 bases. The CDR3 totals 16 residues. CDR1 and CDR2 from the germline V gene are MNHNY and SVGAGI (reference sequence). After removal of 5 bases from V and 5 bases from J, the junction contained 13 bases not matched to a gene. The CDR3 bases are TGTGCCAGCAGTAACAACGACCGGGACAGGAAGTATGGCTACACCTTC. It translates to CASSNNDRDRKYGYTF.

V usage is TRBV14 and J usage is TRBJ2-3; 13 bases are a match to TRBD2. The V and J ends lost 0 bases and 4 bases, in that order; junction bases with no gene match: 10. Per the germline V gene, CDR1 is SGHDN and CDR2 is FVKESK. CDR3 length: 19 amino acids. In nucleotides, the CDR3 is TGTGCCAGCAGCCAAGATCCCGGGACTAGCGGGGTTTGGGCAGATACGCAGTATTTT. Amino acids: CASSQDPGTSGVWADTQYF.

This clone showed up just once. The V call is TRBV11-2, the J call TRBJ2-1; 10 bases map to TRBD2. Germline CDR1 reads SGHAT; CDR2 reads FQNNGV. With 2 bases clipped from V and 4 bases from J, the junction kept 5 bases outside the gene matches. This CDR3 has 16 amino acids. The CDR3 coding sequence is TGTGCCAGCAGCTTACGAGCGGGAGGGGTATACAATGAGCAGTTCTTC. This sequence encodes CASSLRAGGVYNEQFF.

The chain is built from TRBV6-5 and TRBJ1-6, with D unresolved. The CDR3 runs 14 residues. Per germline, CDR1 MNHEY and CDR2 SVGAGI. The V end was cut by 5 bases, the J end by 6 bases, with 11 bases between. The CDR3, as DNA: TGTGCCAGCAGTACGCACTTCTCTAATTCACCCCTCCACTTT. It translates to CASSTHFSNSPLHF.